Listed below are T cell receptor beta chains from one sample, sequenced in a study of OX40 agonist ivuxolimab in advanced cancers. The repertoire was sequenced with immunoSEQ multiplex PCR; TCRdb's copy has only in-frame clones and lacks some. The sample holds some 100,000 clones; about 80% are singletons and the top ten take 4.5% to 5.5%. The sequencing used CD4+ or CD8+ T cells sorted from blood, collected in a trial of the OX40 agonist ivuxolimab. These TCRs come from an adult with an advanced solid tumor such as melanoma, head and neck, liver or kidney cancer. Each CDR3 is given with its conserved first and last residue. The D gene is left open where the match is weak. A clone size is listed for some rows: how often the clone was seen (once, few, many), or a class if it is expanded.

CDR3aa: CASSLNPGGPTDTQYF
CDR3nt: TGTGCCAGCAGCTTAAACCCCGGAGGGCCCACAGATACGCAGTATTTT
j_gene: TRBJ2-3
abundance: NA
v_gene: TRBV7-2
d_gene: NA

CDR3aa: CASTPSDRGRLGHQPQHF
CDR3nt: TGTGCCAGTACCCCCTCGGACAGGGGCCGCCTGGGGCATCAGCCCCAGCATTTT
j_gene: TRBJ1-5
abundance: NA
v_gene: TRBV19
d_gene: TRBD1

CDR3aa: CASSSRGLARTEAFF
CDR3nt: TGTGCCAGCAGTTCCCGAGGACTTGCAAGAACTGAAGCTTTCTTT
j_gene: TRBJ1-1
abundance: NA
v_gene: TRBV27
d_gene: NA

CDR3aa: CASSDPTGAGNTIYF
CDR3nt: TGCGCCAGCAGTGATCCGACAGGGGCCGGAAACACCATATATTTT
j_gene: TRBJ1-3
abundance: NA
v_gene: TRBV10-2
d_gene: TRBD1

CDR3aa: CASSRDRGDEAFF
CDR3nt: TGCGCCAGCAGCCGGGACAGGGGGGATGAAGCTTTCTTT
j_gene: TRBJ1-1
abundance: NA
v_gene: TRBV4-3
d_gene: TRBD1

CDR3aa: CASSPSGAGEQYF
CDR3nt: TGTGCCAGCAGCCCTTCGGGAGCGGGCGAGCAGTACTTC
j_gene: TRBJ2-7
abundance: NA
v_gene: TRBV7-8
d_gene: NA

CDR3aa: CASSNWGGSYNEQFF
CDR3nt: TGTGCCAGTAGTAACTGGGGGGGCTCCTACAATGAGCAGTTCTTC
j_gene: TRBJ2-1
abundance: NA
v_gene: TRBV19
d_gene: TRBD2

CDR3aa: CASSPGPYEQYF
CDR3nt: TGTGCCAGTAGCCCGGGCCCCTACGAGCAGTACTTC
j_gene: TRBJ2-7
abundance: NA
v_gene: TRBV19
d_gene: NA

CDR3aa: CASSLAAYGYTF
CDR3nt: TGTGCCAGCAGCTTAGCTGCCTATGGCTACACCTTC
j_gene: TRBJ1-2
abundance: few
v_gene: TRBV7-9
d_gene: NA

CDR3aa: CASSFRGANYGYTF
CDR3nt: TGTGCCAGCAGCTTTCGGGGAGCTAACTATGGCTACACCTTC
j_gene: TRBJ1-2
abundance: NA
v_gene: TRBV5-4
d_gene: NA

CDR3aa: CASSQDLGQGTYEQYF
CDR3nt: TGCGCCAGCAGCCAAGATCTGGGACAGGGGACCTACGAGCAGTACTTC
j_gene: TRBJ2-7
abundance: NA
v_gene: TRBV4-1
d_gene: TRBD1

CDR3aa: CASSQGGWADTQYF
CDR3nt: TGTGCCAGCAGCCAGGGGGGGTGGGCAGATACGCAGTATTTT
j_gene: TRBJ2-3
abundance: NA
v_gene: TRBV6-5
d_gene: NA

CDR3aa: CASGSTDNEQFF
CDR3nt: TGTGCTAGTGGGTCGACAGACAATGAGCAGTTCTTC
j_gene: TRBJ2-1
abundance: NA
v_gene: TRBV12-5
d_gene: NA

CDR3aa: CASSLTAGLGNEQFF
CDR3nt: TGTGCCAGCAGCTTAACCGCAGGCTTGGGGAATGAGCAGTTCTTC
j_gene: TRBJ2-1
abundance: NA
v_gene: TRBV7-3
d_gene: NA

CDR3aa: CASSLAAGPGKGYTF
CDR3nt: TGCGCCAGCAGCTTGGCCGCAGGGCCAGGGAAGGGCTACACCTTC
j_gene: TRBJ1-2
abundance: NA
v_gene: TRBV5-1
d_gene: NA

CDR3aa: CASSLVTRDRGGEQYF
CDR3nt: TGTGCCAGCAGCTTAGTAACTCGGGACAGGGGTGGCGAGCAGTACTTC
j_gene: TRBJ2-7
abundance: NA
v_gene: TRBV7-6
d_gene: TRBD1

CDR3aa: CASSLGARLNTGELFF
CDR3nt: TGCGCCAGCAGCTTGGGGGCCAGATTGAACACCGGGGAGCTGTTTTTT
j_gene: TRBJ2-2
abundance: NA
v_gene: TRBV5-1
d_gene: NA

CDR3aa: CASSVGPWTDSNQPQHF
CDR3nt: TGTGCCAGCAGCGTAGGACCGTGGACAGATAGCAATCAGCCCCAGCATTTT
j_gene: TRBJ1-5
abundance: NA
v_gene: TRBV9
d_gene: NA

CDR3aa: CAWSFQGGSGNEQYF
CDR3nt: TGTGCCTGGAGTTTCCAAGGGGGGAGTGGGAACGAGCAGTACTTC
j_gene: TRBJ2-7
abundance: NA
v_gene: TRBV30
d_gene: NA

CDR3aa: CASSPAGAANQPQHF
CDR3nt: TGTGCCAGCAGCCCGGCCGGGGCGGCCAATCAGCCCCAGCATTTT
j_gene: TRBJ1-5
abundance: once
v_gene: TRBV5-6
d_gene: NA

CDR3aa: CASSLDRVDYGYTF
CDR3nt: TGTGCCAGCAGTCTAGACAGGGTAGACTATGGCTACACCTTC
j_gene: TRBJ1-2
abundance: NA
v_gene: TRBV2
d_gene: TRBD1

CDR3aa: CAISEARRTGELFF
CDR3nt: TGTGCCATCAGTGAAGCCAGGCGTACCGGGGAGCTGTTTTTT
j_gene: TRBJ2-2
abundance: NA
v_gene: TRBV10-3
d_gene: NA

CDR3aa: CASSLLVRGDTGELFF
CDR3nt: TGCGCCAGCAGCTTACTAGTAAGGGGTGACACCGGGGAGCTGTTTTTT
j_gene: TRBJ2-2
abundance: NA
v_gene: TRBV5-1
d_gene: NA

CDR3aa: CASSQERVAGSSYNEQFF
CDR3nt: TGCGCCAGCAGCCAAGAAAGGGTGGCGGGGAGCTCCTACAATGAGCAGTTCTTC
j_gene: TRBJ2-1
abundance: NA
v_gene: TRBV4-1
d_gene: NA

CDR3aa: CASSLTTQYIQYF
CDR3nt: TGTGCCAGCAGCTTGACGACCCAATACATTCAGTACTTC
j_gene: TRBJ2-4
abundance: NA
v_gene: TRBV7-9
d_gene: NA

CDR3aa: CASSQRGGFEQYF
CDR3nt: TGTGCCAGCAGCCAGCGGGGGGGCTTCGAGCAGTACTTC
j_gene: TRBJ2-7
abundance: NA
v_gene: TRBV6-5
d_gene: TRBD2

CDR3aa: CASSLDWTTPGELFF
CDR3nt: TGTGCCAGCAGCTTAGACTGGACTACCCCCGGGGAGCTGTTTTTT
j_gene: TRBJ2-2
abundance: NA
v_gene: TRBV11-2
d_gene: NA

CDR3aa: CATRAIGSETTYEQYF
CDR3nt: TGTGCCACCAGAGCCATCGGATCCGAAACCACCTACGAGCAGTACTTC
j_gene: TRBJ2-7
abundance: NA
v_gene: TRBV15
d_gene: NA

CDR3aa: CASSYRGSDEQYF
CDR3nt: TGTGCCAGCAGTTACAGGGGGAGCGACGAGCAGTACTTC
j_gene: TRBJ2-7
abundance: NA
v_gene: TRBV6-5
d_gene: NA

CDR3aa: CASSENAVTSTEAFF
CDR3nt: TGTGCCAGCAGTGAGAATGCCGTGACGAGTACTGAAGCTTTCTTT
j_gene: TRBJ1-1
abundance: few
v_gene: TRBV2
d_gene: NA

CDR3aa: CASSIDGNTEAFF
CDR3nt: TGTGCCAGTAGTATAGACGGGAACACTGAAGCTTTCTTT
j_gene: TRBJ1-1
abundance: few
v_gene: TRBV19
d_gene: NA

CDR3aa: CSVAGTGTEQYF
CDR3nt: TGCAGCGTCGCTGGAACCGGGACCGAGCAGTACTTC
j_gene: TRBJ2-7
abundance: NA
v_gene: TRBV29-1
d_gene: NA

CDR3aa: CASSPGTSGRAYEQYF
CDR3nt: TGTGCCAGCAGCCCCGGGACTAGCGGGCGCGCCTACGAGCAGTACTTC
j_gene: TRBJ2-7
abundance: NA
v_gene: TRBV7-2
d_gene: TRBD2

CDR3aa: CASSITKGRGAKQETQYF
CDR3nt: TGTGCCAGCAGTATCACTAAGGGGCGGGGGGCCAAACAAGAGACCCAGTACTTC
j_gene: TRBJ2-5
abundance: NA
v_gene: TRBV28
d_gene: TRBD2

CDR3aa: CASSLSGRAAEQFF
CDR3nt: TGTGCCAGCAGTCTTAGCGGGAGAGCCGCTGAGCAGTTCTTC
j_gene: TRBJ2-1
abundance: NA
v_gene: TRBV11-3
d_gene: TRBD2

CDR3aa: CASSPGDRGGYGYTF
CDR3nt: TGTGCCAGCAGCCCAGGGGACAGGGGAGGGTATGGCTACACCTTC
j_gene: TRBJ1-2
abundance: once
v_gene: TRBV5-4
d_gene: TRBD1

CDR3aa: CASSPYDRVGTEAFF
CDR3nt: TGTGCCAGCAGTCCGTACGACAGGGTGGGAACTGAAGCTTTCTTT
j_gene: TRBJ1-1
abundance: NA
v_gene: TRBV6-6
d_gene: TRBD1

CDR3aa: CSGMTGGHGYTF
CDR3nt: TGCAGCGGCATGACAGGAGGTCATGGCTACACCTTC
j_gene: TRBJ1-2
abundance: NA
v_gene: TRBV29-1
d_gene: NA

CDR3aa: CASSFELAVILSTDTQYF
CDR3nt: TGCGCCAGCAGCTTCGAACTAGCGGTGATCCTTAGCACAGATACGCAGTATTTT
j_gene: TRBJ2-3
abundance: once
v_gene: TRBV5-1
d_gene: TRBD2

CDR3aa: CASSSLAGVYEQYF
CDR3nt: TGTGCCAGCAGCTCCTTAGCGGGAGTCTACGAGCAGTACTTC
j_gene: TRBJ2-7
abundance: NA
v_gene: TRBV11-2
d_gene: TRBD2

CDR3aa: CASSGQGRYTEAFF
CDR3nt: TGTGCCAGCAGTGGACAGGGGAGGTACACTGAAGCTTTCTTT
j_gene: TRBJ1-1
abundance: NA
v_gene: TRBV2
d_gene: TRBD1

CDR3aa: CASSSGRVGQETQYF
CDR3nt: TGTGCCAGCAGCTCCGGACGTGTGGGCCAAGAGACCCAGTACTTC
j_gene: TRBJ2-5
abundance: NA
v_gene: TRBV5-6
d_gene: NA

CDR3aa: CASSQTSGYNEQFF
CDR3nt: TGTGCCAGCTCACAGACTAGCGGTTACAATGAGCAGTTCTTC
j_gene: TRBJ2-1
abundance: NA
v_gene: TRBV18
d_gene: TRBD2

CDR3aa: CASSYKSDWTQETQYF
CDR3nt: TGTGCCAGCAGTTACAAGAGCGACTGGACACAAGAGACCCAGTACTTC
j_gene: TRBJ2-5
abundance: NA
v_gene: TRBV6-5
d_gene: NA

CDR3aa: CASSLTGNTGELFF
CDR3nt: TGCGCCAGCAGCTTGACAGGGAACACCGGGGAGCTGTTTTTT
j_gene: TRBJ2-2
abundance: once
v_gene: TRBV5-1
d_gene: NA

CDR3aa: CASRPGTGGFSNQPQHF
CDR3nt: TGTGCCAGCAGACCCGGGACAGGGGGATTTAGCAATCAGCCCCAGCATTTT
j_gene: TRBJ1-5
abundance: NA
v_gene: TRBV27
d_gene: TRBD1

CDR3aa: CASSLAGGQSTEAFF
CDR3nt: TGTGCCAGCAGCTTAGCCGGGGGGCAGAGCACTGAAGCTTTCTTT
j_gene: TRBJ1-1
abundance: once
v_gene: TRBV7-6
d_gene: NA

CDR3aa: CASSPFGTALSGNTIYF
CDR3nt: TGTGCCAGCAGCCCATTCGGGACAGCCCTCTCTGGAAACACCATATATTTT
j_gene: TRBJ1-3
abundance: few
v_gene: TRBV7-2
d_gene: TRBD1

CDR3aa: CASSLDWAGAEAFF
CDR3nt: TGTGCCAGCAGCTTAGACTGGGCCGGGGCTGAAGCTTTCTTT
j_gene: TRBJ1-1
abundance: NA
v_gene: TRBV11-2
d_gene: NA

CDR3aa: CASSLATGGSGELFF
CDR3nt: TGTGCCAGCAGCTTAGCGACAGGGGGCAGCGGGGAGCTGTTTTTT
j_gene: TRBJ2-2
abundance: NA
v_gene: TRBV7-2
d_gene: TRBD1

CDR3aa: CASSPSTSGSFEQFF
CDR3nt: TGTGCCAGCAGTCCCTCGACTAGCGGGAGTTTTGAGCAGTTCTTC
j_gene: TRBJ2-1
abundance: NA
v_gene: TRBV27
d_gene: TRBD2

CDR3aa: CASSPDSGTYEQYF
CDR3nt: TGCGCCAGCAGCCCGGATAGCGGGACCTACGAGCAGTACTTC
j_gene: TRBJ2-7
abundance: NA
v_gene: TRBV5-1
d_gene: TRBD2

CDR3aa: CASSLGQGAHEQYF
CDR3nt: TGTGCCAGCAGTTTGGGACAGGGGGCCCACGAGCAGTACTTC
j_gene: TRBJ2-7
abundance: few
v_gene: TRBV27
d_gene: TRBD1

CDR3aa: CASNVGPPGNTIYF
CDR3nt: TGTGCCAGCAACGTCGGGCCCCCTGGAAACACCATATATTTT
j_gene: TRBJ1-3
abundance: NA
v_gene: TRBV5-5
d_gene: NA

CDR3aa: CASSPADHNQPQHF
CDR3nt: TGTGCCAGCAGTCCAGCGGACCACAATCAGCCCCAGCATTTT
j_gene: TRBJ1-5
abundance: NA
v_gene: TRBV6-1
d_gene: NA

CDR3aa: CASSPKGQGLSYGYTF
CDR3nt: TGTGCCAGCTCACCAAAGGGACAGGGGTTGAGCTATGGCTACACCTTC
j_gene: TRBJ1-2
abundance: NA
v_gene: TRBV18
d_gene: TRBD1

CDR3aa: CASSFGRGDHF
CDR3nt: TGTGCCAGCAGCTTCGGGCGCGGAGATCACTTC
j_gene: TRBJ2-5
abundance: NA
v_gene: TRBV7-9
d_gene: NA

CDR3aa: CASSLGTGAKHIQYF
CDR3nt: TGTGCCAGCAGTTTAGGGACAGGGGCCAAACACATTCAGTACTTC
j_gene: TRBJ2-4
abundance: NA
v_gene: TRBV27
d_gene: TRBD1

CDR3aa: CASSLKGGGQETQYF
CDR3nt: TGTGCCAGCAGCTTAAAGGGCGGGGGCCAAGAGACCCAGTACTTC
j_gene: TRBJ2-5
abundance: few
v_gene: TRBV7-3
d_gene: TRBD2

CDR3aa: CASLEGQGLVADTEAFF
CDR3nt: TGTGCCAGCCTTGAGGGACAGGGCCTAGTAGCGGACACTGAAGCTTTCTTT
j_gene: TRBJ1-1
abundance: NA
v_gene: TRBV13
d_gene: TRBD1